This T cell receptor (beta chain) is from a study of T cell repertoires in cytomegalovirus infection. Study overall: Matching HLA type, along with CMV infection, was indicated by public TCR beta signatures.

Study findings and constraints: Within the response measured ex vivo, HLA-C-restricted CMV-specific TCR beta clonotypes were dominant.

This clonotype was seen more than once but under ten times. The antigen is not known. The J segment lost 6 bases and the V segment lost 2 bases, leaving 3 bases of the junction unmatched. The CDR3 length is 14 residues. Germline V gives CDR1 SGHRS, CDR2 YFSETQ. TCRdb itself ran the reads through MiXCR, one entry per CDR3 protein. Of more than 150,000 distinct CDR3 sequences listed, over 25% are singletons. This rearrangement joins TRBV5-1 to TRBJ2-2; 8 bases fit TRBD1. This TCR came from a human donor in good health (CMV status not recorded). Some clones in this sample may be carry-over from other donors' samples. The sample taken for sequencing was PBMCs. CDR3 region: CASSFSRGPGELFF. CDR3 DNA sequence: TGCGCCAGCAGCTTCTCCAGGGGGCCCGGGGAGCTGTTTTTT.